Each of the 29 T cell receptor beta chains below was sequenced from the same sample in a study of shared clonotypes between healthy human individuals. Clones were sequenced by immunoSEQ multiplex PCR, and TCRdb holds only the in-frame ones, with some missing. The sample comprises approximately 320,000 clones, around 86% of which are singletons, and about a sixth rests with the top ten. The sequencing sample was made of memory CD8+ T cells sorted from blood. Subset specified: CD45RO+ cells pooled with CCR7-negative TemRA cells. The source of these receptors is a young man in good health.

The V gene is TRBV9, the J gene TRBJ2-7, with D uncertain. This CDR3 is 14 amino acids long. The germline CDR1 and CDR2 sequences are SGDLS and YYNGEE. The V and J ends lost 0 bases and 2 bases respectively, with 9 bases between them. CDR3 region: CASSVGPRAYEQYF. In DNA, the CDR3 is TGTGCCAGCAGCGTAGGGCCTCGGGCCTACGAGCAGTACTTC. Full variable domain (outside the CDR3, taken from reference TRBV9 and TRBJ2-7): DSGVTQTPKHLITATGQRVTLRCSPRSGDLSVYWYQQSLDQGLQFLIQYYNGEERAKGNILERFSAQQFPDLHSELNLSSLELGDSALYFCASSVGPRAYEQYFGPGTRLTVT.

The rearrangement joins TRBV27 to TRBJ2-2, with D possibly being TRBD2 (5 bases). Germline CDR1 reads MNHEY; CDR2 reads SMNVEV (reference sequence). Trimming cost V 7 bases and J 2 bases, with 14 bases left between them. The CDR3 runs 15 residues. The CDR3 spells CASTSEGLNTGELFF. CDR3 coding DNA: TGTGCCAGCACATCGGAAGGACTTAACACCGGGGAGCTGTTTTTT.

The chain recombines TRBV2 with TRBJ2-2; D may correspond to TRBD1 or TRBD2 (5 bases each). Per the germline V gene, CDR1 is SNHLY and CDR2 is FYNNEI. This CDR3 spans 12 amino acids. Trimming stripped 10 bases from V and 7 bases from J, with 13 bases between. Here the CDR3 DNA reads TGTGCCATGGACGGGGCGGGCGGGGAGCTGTTTTTT. Protein: CAMDGAGGELFF.

This chain connects TRBV11-3 to TRBJ2-5; D is perhaps TRBD2 (6 bases). Trimming shortened V by 4 bases and J by 2 bases, and 8 bases separated the two germline ends. This CDR3 region has 13 residues. Germline values: CDR1 SGHNT, CDR2 YENEEA. The CDR3: CASSSDYQETQYF. The CDR3 nucleotides read TGTGCCAGCAGCTCGGACTATCAAGAGACCCAGTACTTC.

V and J are TRBV9 and TRBJ1-6; D unclear. V was trimmed by 0 bases and J by 8 bases, leaving 9 bases between them. In germline, CDR1 is SGDLS, CDR2 YYNGEE. The CDR3 has 14 amino acids. The CDR3 here is CASSVEYRDSPLHF. The CDR3 DNA follows: TGTGCCAGCAGCGTAGAATATAGGGATTCACCCCTCCACTTT.

This chain joins TRBV4-1 and TRBJ2-7; D gene ambiguous. CDR3 length: 16 amino acids. The V end lost 1 base, the J end lost 4 bases, and 17 bases lay between the germline ends. Germline values: CDR1 MGHRA, CDR2 YSYEKL. The CDR3 loop reads CASSQGPTIVIYEQYF. The CDR3 nucleotides are TGCGCCAGCAGCCAAGGTCCCACGATTGTTATTTACGAGCAGTACTTC.

V is TRBV5-1 and J is TRBJ2-4; 10 bases fit TRBD1. This CDR3 comprises 15 residues. Trimming removed 5 bases from V and 7 bases from J; junction bases left unmatched: 9. CDR1 and CDR2 from the germline V gene are SGHRS and YFSETQ. CDR3 nucleotides: TGCGCCAGCAGAGGACCGGGACAGGGGTTTAACATTCAGTACTTC. Encoded protein: CASRGPGQGFNIQYF.

The V gene is TRBV7-8, the J gene TRBJ1-5; no firm D call. The CDR3 has 13 amino acids. Trimming pared 3 bases from V and 10 bases from J, leaving 13 bases between. Germline-derived CDR1 and CDR2 are SGHVS and FQNEAQ. Here the CDR3 DNA reads TGTGCCAGCAGCTTGGGAACTGAAGGACCCCAGCATTTT. Translated: CASSLGTEGPQHF.

The V and J genes are TRBV10-1 and TRBJ2-7, with TRBD1 matching 9 bases. There are 16 residues in the CDR3. V lost 3 bases, J lost 3 bases, and 9 bases stayed unmatched. Germline V gene lookup returns CDR1 WNHNN and CDR2 SYGVQD (reference sequence). The CDR3 region is CASSDSPGQGNYEQYF. CDR3 sequence (DNA): TGCGCCAGCAGTGACTCTCCGGGACAGGGTAACTACGAGCAGTACTTC.

This chain uses TRBV4-1 with TRBJ2-5; D is uncertain. V gave up 5 bases and J gave up 1 base, with 8 bases separating them. Germline CDR1 MGHRA, CDR2 YSYEKL. The CDR3 runs 13 residues. CDR3 loop: CASSSRAQETQYF. In DNA, the CDR3 is TGCGCCAGCAGCAGTAGGGCCCAAGAGACCCAGTACTTC.

The V gene is TRBV9, the J gene TRBJ1-2; TRBD1 matches 7 bases. Trimming cost V 3 bases and J 1 base; bases outside gene matches: 0. The germline V gene encodes CDR1 SGDLS and CDR2 YYNGEE. CDR3 length equals 13 residues. CDR3 protein: CASSGDSNYGYTF. The CDR3 coding sequence is TGTGCCAGCAGCGGGGACAGTAACTATGGCTACACCTTC.

CDR3 region: CASSPGPPEQYF. The CDR3 nucleotides read TGTGCCAGCTCACCAGGGCCTCCCGAGCAGTACTTC. The rearrangement joins TRBV18 to TRBJ2-7; D uncertain. Germline V gene sequence: CDR1 KGHSH, CDR2 LQKENI. V lost 2 bases, J lost 6 bases, and 8 bases lay in between. The CDR3 covers 12 residues.

The CDR3 region is CASSATTRRTGDYGYTF. The CDR3 region has the DNA TGTGCCAGCAGCGCCACCACCAGAAGGACAGGGGACTATGGCTACACCTTC. The chain recombines TRBV9 with TRBJ1-2; 9 bases line up with TRBD1. V dropped 3 bases and J dropped 3; count of bases not matched to a gene: 12. The length of the CDR3 is 17 residues. Germline V gene data show CDR1 as SGDLS and CDR2 as YYNGEE.

This clone appeared once. Here the CDR3 DNA reads TGTGCCAGCAGCTTAGAGCGCCGTTACTACGAGCAGTACTTC. It encodes CASSLERRYYEQYF. The chain carries TRBV7-2 and TRBJ2-7; D is undetermined. Germline V gene lookup returns CDR1 SGHTA and CDR2 FQGNSA. The CDR3 contains 14 residues. V was cut by 1 base and J by 3 bases, with 10 bases left in between.

This clone was recorded many times. The J gene is TRBJ2-5, the V gene TRBV9, with D possibly matching TRBD1 (6 bases). V was pared by 3 bases and J by 1 base, with 13 bases between. This CDR3 is 15 amino acids long. Per germline, CDR1 SGDLS and CDR2 YYNGEE. The CDR3, as DNA: TGTGCCAGCAGCGCAGACGGGACACCCCAAGAGACCCAGTACTTC. Translation gives CASSADGTPQETQYF.

V gene TRBV27 combines with J gene TRBJ2-3; D call uncertain. Germline loops: CDR1 MNHEY, CDR2 SMNVEV (reference sequence). CDR3 length: 12 amino acids. The V and J ends lost 3 bases and 5 bases respectively, with 6 bases between them. In DNA form, the CDR3 reads TGTGCCAGCAGTTTCTTCGGAGATACGCAGTATTTT. It codes for CASSFFGDTQYF.

This sequence joins TRBV15 and TRBJ2-5, with D tentatively TRBD2 (7 bases). This CDR3 comprises 15 residues. Trimming shortened V by 3 bases and J by 5 bases, and 16 bases separated the two germline ends. CDR1 is LNHNV, CDR2 YYDKDF, per germline (reference sequence). This CDR3 reads CATSSSQQGGETQYF. CDR3 DNA sequence: TGTGCCACCAGCAGCTCCCAACAGGGAGGGGAGACCCAGTACTTC. The full variable domain, in which reference TRBV15 and TRBJ2-5 provide the parts outside the CDR3, is DAMVIQNPRYQVTQFGKPVTLSCSQTLNHNVMYWYQQKSSQAPKLLFHYYDKDFNNEADTPDNFQSRRPNTSFCFLDIRSPGLGDTAMYLCATSSSQQGGETQYFGPGTRLLVL.

The chain joins TRBV27 to TRBJ2-2; D is uncertain. V lost 1 base and J 1 base, leaving 7 bases between the germline ends. Germline CDR1 is MNHEY and CDR2 is SMNVEV (reference sequence). CDR3 length equals 15 residues. The CDR3: CASSLFAGNTGELFF. The CDR3 DNA is TGTGCCAGCAGTTTATTTGCAGGGAACACCGGGGAGCTGTTTTTT.

This CDR3 reads CASSHAGAASPGELFF. CDR3 in DNA: TGCGCCAGCAGCCATGCGGGGGCCGCCTCGCCCGGGGAGCTGTTTTTT. The chain recombines TRBV4-1 with TRBJ2-2, with D possibly TRBD2 on 7 matching bases. The V gene lost 3 bases and the J gene lost 6 bases, with 17 bases spanning the gap. There are 16 residues in the CDR3. The germline gives CDR1 MGHRA, CDR2 YSYEKL.

CDR3 residues: CASSSLAGGGNEQFF. The CDR3 bases are TGTGCCAGCAGCTCTCTAGCGGGAGGAGGCAATGAGCAGTTCTTC. J is TRBJ2-1 and V is TRBV7-9, with TRBD2 matching over 11 bases. The V segment lost 4 bases and the J segment 6 bases; nucleotides outside the gene matches: 5. CDR1 SEHNR and CDR2 FQNEAQ come from the germline V gene (reference sequence). The CDR3 length is 15 residues.

CDR3: CASSLTQGKNTEAFF. Written as DNA, the CDR3 is TGCGCCAGCAGCCTAACTCAGGGGAAGAACACTGAAGCTTTCTTT. This chain links TRBV4-1 with TRBJ1-1, with a possible D match to TRBD1 (6 bases). V was clipped by 4 bases and J by 1 base, with 13 bases between them. Looked up from germline, CDR1 is MGHRA and CDR2 is YSYEKL. CDR3 length: 15 residues.

The V call is TRBV6-5, the J call TRBJ2-1; D remains unclear. CDR1 MNHEY and CDR2 SVGAGI come from the germline V gene. There are 14 residues in the CDR3. The germline V and J ends were trimmed by 6 bases and 0 bases, with 9 bases remaining between them. The CDR3 loop is CASSRISSYNEQFF. The CDR3 coding sequence is TGTGCCAGCAGCCGTATTAGCTCCTACAATGAGCAGTTCTTC.

The CDR3 DNA is TGTGCCAGCAGCTTATATGCCCGGGACAGTGAGGACCACGAGCAGTACTTC. Amino acids: CASSLYARDSEDHEQYF. The chain has TRBV7-2 and TRBJ2-7; TRBD1 aligns across 7 bases. Germline V gene data show CDR1 as SGHTA and CDR2 as FQGNSA. J lost 5 bases, V lost 2 bases, and 15 bases had no gene match. The CDR3 covers 17 residues.

V usage is TRBV5-4 and J usage is TRBJ2-7, with D perhaps matching TRBD1 or TRBD2 (5 bases each). The germline V gene encodes CDR1 SGHNT and CDR2 YYREEE (reference sequence). Trimming took 2 bases from V and 7 from J, leaving 10 bases between them. The CDR3 consists of 12 residues. The CDR3 sequence is CASSFDEGEQYF. The CDR3 coding sequence is TGTGCCAGCAGCTTCGACGAGGGGGAGCAGTACTTC.

The chain joins TRBV14 to TRBJ1-1; no definite D call. The germline CDR1 and CDR2 sequences are SGHDN and FVKESK. The ends were cut back, 3 bases at V and 4 bases at J, with 9 bases in the middle. The CDR3 spans 13 residues. This CDR3 is CASSQAWGTEAFF. The CDR3 DNA sequence: TGTGCCAGCAGCCAGGCTTGGGGCACTGAAGCTTTCTTT.

This clone has just one count. The chain recombines TRBV6-5 with TRBJ1-5; tentatively, D is TRBD1 (6 bases). The V end lost 6 bases, the J end lost 1 base, and 10 bases lay between the germline ends. The germline CDR1 and CDR2 sequences are MNHEY and SVGAGI. The CDR3 has 14 residues. The CDR3 is CASRGRGSNQPQHF. CDR3 bases: TGTGCCAGCAGGGGGAGGGGGAGCAATCAGCCCCAGCATTTT.

The rearrangement links TRBV11-2 to TRBJ1-5, with D unclear. Germline CDR1 reads SGHAT; CDR2 reads FQNNGV. The CDR3 runs 17 residues. Trimming took off 4 bases at V and 2 bases at J, with 18 bases between the two ends. CDR3 sequence: CASSSHSLEPGNQPQHF. The CDR3 nucleotides are TGTGCCAGCAGCTCCCATTCGCTGGAACCCGGCAATCAGCCCCAGCATTTT.

The chain carries TRBV27 and TRBJ1-5; D might be TRBD1 (5 bases). The CDR3 runs 14 residues. V shed 3 bases and J shed 7 bases, with 13 bases lying between them. Germline assignment: CDR1 MNHEY and CDR2 SMNVEV (reference sequence). CDR3 region: CASSFSQGGQPQHF. Written as DNA, the CDR3 is TGTGCCAGCAGTTTCTCCCAGGGTGGACAGCCCCAGCATTTT.

This clone was counted once. The chain uses TRBV5-6 and TRBJ1-6, with D tentatively TRBD1 (5 bases). The CDR3 totals 13 residues. With 4 bases removed from V and 13 bases from J, the gap between germline ends came to 15 bases. CDR1 and CDR2 (germline): SGHDT, YYEEEE. CDR3 in amino acids: CASSPSWGGPLHF. The CDR3 DNA reads TGTGCCAGCAGCCCGTCCTGGGGGGGGCCCCTCCACTTT.